What follows describes a single T cell receptor beta chain. TCRbeta library preparation incorporated unique molecular identifiers. From the PCR reads, TCRdb called clonotypes with MiXCR, one entry per CDR3 protein. The sample records about 410,000 distinct CDR3 sequences, about a fifth being singletons. The sample is drawn from a study of T-cell reconstitution after alpha-beta-depleted transplantation in children. Per the germline V gene, CDR1 is SGHAT and CDR2 is FQNNGV. This CDR3 has 14 amino acids. Germline trimming cut 6 bases from V and 5 bases from J; bases unmatched to any gene: 7. The chain carries TRBV11-2 and TRBJ2-3, with 8 bases lining up with TRBD2. The origin of this receptor is a human donor who donated a stem cell graft to a child with acute myeloid leukemia. This specimen consisted of PBMCs from the stem cell graft donor, obtained from the stem cell graft. CDR3 coding DNA: TGTGCCAGCAGACACGGGAGGGCGGAAGATACGCAGTATTTT. Encoded protein: CASRHGRAEDTQYF.